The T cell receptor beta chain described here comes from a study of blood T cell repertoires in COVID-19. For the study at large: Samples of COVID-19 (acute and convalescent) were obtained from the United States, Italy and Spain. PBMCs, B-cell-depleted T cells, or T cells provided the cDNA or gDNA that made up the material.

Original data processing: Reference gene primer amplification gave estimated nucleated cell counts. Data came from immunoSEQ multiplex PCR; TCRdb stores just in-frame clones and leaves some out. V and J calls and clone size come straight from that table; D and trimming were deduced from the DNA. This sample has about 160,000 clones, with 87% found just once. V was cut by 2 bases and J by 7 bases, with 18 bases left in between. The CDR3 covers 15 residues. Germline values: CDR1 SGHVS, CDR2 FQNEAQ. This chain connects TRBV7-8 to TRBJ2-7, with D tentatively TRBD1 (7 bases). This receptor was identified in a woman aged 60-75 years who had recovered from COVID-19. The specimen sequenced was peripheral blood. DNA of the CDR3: TGTGCCAGCAGCTTAAGTGCGGGACAGCCTTGGGAGCAGTACTTC. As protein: CASSLSAGQPWEQYF. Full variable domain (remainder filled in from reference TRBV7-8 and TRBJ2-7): GAGVSQSPRYKVAKRGQDVALRCDPISGHVSLFWYQQALGQGPEFLTYFQNEAQLDKSGLPSDRFFAERPEGSVSTLKIQRTQQEDSAVYLCASSLSAGQPWEQYFGPGTRLTVT.